The 32 T cell receptor beta chains below come from one sample, sequenced in a study of cytomegalovirus exposure and HLA in healthy donors. The PCR ran on 60 Vbeta and 13 Jbeta primers. Clones were read by immunoSEQ multiplex PCR, and TCRdb kept only the in-frame ones, dropping some. Of 100,000 to 150,000 clones detected, roughly 83% appear once; the ten largest clones hold about 20%. Sequences were obtained from PBMCs. Receptor source: a man younger than 30 in good health and CMV-seropositive.

This sequence joins TRBV9 and TRBJ2-1; 10 nucleotides line up with TRBD2. Germline V CDR1 and CDR2: SGDLS, YYNGEE. This CDR3 spans 16 amino acids. V lost 0 bases and J lost 9; bases outside the gene matches: 9. The CDR3 bases are TGTGCCAGCAGCGTAGACCGTAGCGGGGGGAGCGGTGAGCAGTTCTTC. It is translated as CASSVDRSGGSGEQFF.

V is TRBV11-2 and J is TRBJ2-5, with TRBD1 identical over 10 bases. Matching the DNA end better, TRBJ2-7 makes the J call doubtful. Germline-derived CDR1 and CDR2 are SGHAT and FQNNGV. The CDR3 contains 14 residues. CDR3 DNA: TGTGCCAGCAGCAGCGGGACAGGGGACTACGAGCAGTACTTC. This gives the protein CASSSGTGDYEQYF.

The chain has TRBV9 and TRBJ2-1; weak D call: TRBD1 (7 bases). Germline assignment: CDR1 SGDLS and CDR2 YYNGEE. CDR3 length equals 17 residues. With 0 bases removed from V and 5 bases from J, the gap between germline ends came to 18 bases. CDR3 in DNA: TGTGCCAGCAGCGTAGGCTCAGGGGGTGGAGGGAACAATGAGCAGTTCTTC. It encodes CASSVGSGGGGNNEQFF.

The rearrangement links TRBV28 to TRBJ2-7; no reliable D call. Germline V lookup: CDR1 MDHEN, CDR2 SYDVKM. The CDR3 is 15 residues long. The V and J ends lost 3 bases and 2 bases respectively, with 14 bases between them. In nucleotides, the CDR3 is TGTGCCAGCAGTTTTGACCTAGGCTTCCCCTACGAGCAGTACTTC. Protein: CASSFDLGFPYEQYF.

The chain joins TRBV12-5 to TRBJ2-3; 7 bases are shared with TRBD2. V was clipped by 3 bases and J by 1 base; unmatched bases: 10. Per germline, CDR1 LGHNT and CDR2 FRNRAP. The CDR3 spans 17 residues. This CDR3 is CASGFWTGGAGTDTQYF. CDR3 bases: TGTGCTAGTGGTTTTTGGACGGGGGGTGCGGGCACAGATACGCAGTATTTT.

This chain joins TRBV5-1 and TRBJ2-2, with D perhaps TRBD1 (6 bases). The CDR3 consists of 13 residues. V shed 5 bases and J shed 3 bases, with 8 bases lying between them. In germline, CDR1 is SGHRS, CDR2 YFSETQ. In DNA form, the CDR3 reads TGCGCCAGCAGGGCAGGGGACACCGGGGAGCTGTTTTTT. This codes for CASRAGDTGELFF.

The V gene is TRBV9, the J gene TRBJ1-2; 10 nucleotides line up with TRBD1. V trimming: 4 bases; J trimming: 5 bases; junction bases outside the gene matches: 8. Per the germline V gene, CDR1 is SGDLS and CDR2 is YYNGEE. This CDR3 is 15 amino acids long. The CDR3 loop is CASSPGQGFQYGYTF. The DNA of the CDR3 is TGTGCCAGCAGCCCGGGACAGGGGTTCCAATATGGCTACACCTTC.

The gene calls are TRBV13 and TRBJ2-2; TRBD1 is a possible D gene (6 bases). The CDR3 consists of 15 residues. The V gene's germline CDR1 is PRHDT and CDR2 FYEKMQ (reference sequence). Trimming took off 3 bases at V and 5 bases at J, with 13 bases between the two ends. CDR3 in amino acids: CASSLGATRTGELFF. In nucleotides, the CDR3 is TGTGCCAGCAGCTTGGGGGCAACAAGGACCGGGGAGCTGTTTTTT.

The chain is built from TRBV15 and TRBJ1-2; 10 nucleotides line up with TRBD1. Germline values: CDR1 LNHNV, CDR2 YYDKDF (reference sequence). V was clipped by 3 bases and J by 4 bases; unmatched bases: 2. The CDR3 runs to 14 residues. This CDR3 is CATSRDRGGYGYTF. The CDR3 region has the DNA TGTGCCACCAGCAGGGACAGGGGGGGCTATGGCTACACCTTC.

This clone was counted a single time. The rearrangement uses TRBV28 and TRBJ2-1; D is perhaps TRBD1 (6 bases). This CDR3 has 13 residues. Germline CDR1 and CDR2: MDHEN and SYDVKM. The V end was cut by 4 bases, the J end by 4 bases, with 8 bases between. This chain's CDR3 is CASSSGQYNEQFF. CDR3 sequence (DNA): TGTGCCAGCAGTTCCGGACAGTACAATGAGCAGTTCTTC.

This clone was detected a few times. The J gene is TRBJ1-1, the V gene TRBV28; D not resolved. This CDR3 region has 15 residues. Trimming cost V 3 bases and J 0 bases, with 11 bases left between them. Germline V lookup: CDR1 MDHEN, CDR2 SYDVKM. CDR3 nucleotide sequence: TGTGCCAGCAGTTTGACGGGGTTTATGAACACTGAAGCTTTCTTT. It yields the protein CASSLTGFMNTEAFF.

The chain combines TRBV6-1 with TRBJ2-2, with D tentatively TRBD1 (6 bases). Germline CDR1 reads MNHNS; CDR2 reads SASEGT. Trimming pared 10 bases from V and 4 bases from J, leaving 16 bases between. The CDR3 length is 14 residues. This CDR3 reads CATALGQITGELFF. The CDR3 DNA sequence: TGTGCCACAGCCCTCGGACAGATCACCGGGGAGCTGTTTTTT.

This chain joins TRBV4-1 and TRBJ2-7, with D perhaps TRBD2 (6 bases). V was cut by 1 base and J by 6 bases, with 13 bases left in between. CDR1 and CDR2 (germline): MGHRA, YSYEKL. There are 14 residues in the CDR3. CDR3: CASSQVGTGPEQYF. The CDR3 DNA reads TGCGCCAGCAGCCAAGTCGGGACTGGCCCCGAGCAGTACTTC.

The V gene is TRBV30, the J gene TRBJ2-5; 8 nucleotides line up with TRBD1. Germline V CDR1 and CDR2: GTSNPN, SVGIG (reference sequence). The CDR3 is made up of 17 amino acids. V shed 1 base, J shed 2 bases, and the junction held 12 bases outside the gene matches. The CDR3: CAWSDRTGRRVQETQYF. The CDR3 DNA reads as TGTGCCTGGAGTGACAGGACAGGGCGTAGGGTTCAAGAGACCCAGTACTTC.

V usage is TRBV6-5 and J usage is TRBJ1-1, with a weak D call TRBD1 (6 bases). Germline CDR1 MNHEY, CDR2 SVGAGI. This CDR3 spans 14 amino acids. Trimming took off 7 bases at V and 1 base at J, with 13 bases between the two ends. The CDR3 loop is CASIETGRNTEAFF. The CDR3 DNA sequence: TGTGCCAGCATCGAGACAGGTCGGAACACTGAAGCTTTCTTT.

This sequence joins TRBV14 and TRBJ2-3; 7 bases are shared with TRBD1. Germline CDR1 is SGHDN and CDR2 is FVKESK. J gave up 2 bases and V 4 bases, and 12 bases lay outside the gene matches. This CDR3 is 17 amino acids long. DNA of the CDR3: TGTGCCAGCAGCCCTCACAGGGGAGCGAGTTACACAGATACGCAGTATTTT. It specifies CASSPHRGASYTDTQYF.

With regard to this clone: The sample has other DNA sequences that encode this CDR3 too. The chain carries TRBV5-1 and TRBJ2-7; 9 bases are a match to TRBD2. This CDR3 region has 15 residues. CDR1 SGHRS and CDR2 YFSETQ come from the germline V gene. V lost 0 bases to trimming and J lost 4 bases; unmatched junction nucleotides: 5. CDR3 DNA: TGCGCCAGCAGCTTGGCCGGACTAGCGTCGTACGAGCAGTACTTC. It yields the protein CASSLAGLASYEQYF. Using reference TRBV5-1 and TRBJ2-7 for the parts outside the CDR3, the full variable domain is KAGVTQTPRYLIKTRGQQVTLSCSPISGHRSVSWYQQTPGQGLQFLFEYFSETQRNKGNFPGRFSGRQFSNSRSEMNVSTLELGDSALYLCASSLAGLASYEQYFGPGTRLTVT.

The V gene is TRBV19, the J gene TRBJ1-2; TRBD1 matches 9 bases. The CDR3 sequence is 15 residues long. The germline V gene has CDR1 LNHDA and CDR2 SQIVND (reference sequence). J lost 3 bases, V lost 4 bases, and 6 bases had no gene match. CDR3 DNA sequence: TGTGCCAGTAGTACACAGGGGGCGTTAGACTATGGCTACACCTTC. It specifies CASSTQGALDYGYTF. Combining the CDR3 with reference TRBV19 and TRBJ1-2 gives the whole variable domain DGGITQSPKYLFRKEGQNVTLSCEQNLNHDAMYWYRQDPGQGLRLIYYSQIVNDFQKGDIAEGYSVSREKKESFPLTVTSAQKNPTAFYLCASSTQGALDYGYTFGSGTRLTVV.

The rearrangement joins TRBV6-1 to TRBJ1-5; unclear D gene. The length of the CDR3 is 13 residues. V lost 7 bases and J lost 6, with 13 bases in between. Germline V CDR1 and CDR2: MNHNS, SASEGT. CDR3 DNA sequence: TGTGCCAGCATAGGAGTACTCACTCAGCCCCAGCATTTT. It specifies CASIGVLTQPQHF.

This chain links TRBV29-1 with TRBJ2-1; 9 positions match TRBD1. This CDR3 is built from 12 residues. Germline CDR1 and CDR2: SQVTM and ANQGSEA. V dropped 6 bases and J dropped 8; count of bases not matched to a gene: 5. This CDR3 reads CSVVQGADEQFF. CDR3 nucleotide sequence: TGCAGCGTCGTACAGGGGGCAGATGAGCAGTTCTTC.

V gene TRBV5-4 combines with J gene TRBJ2-2; TRBD1 might be the D (5 bases). Trimming stripped 2 bases from V and 4 bases from J, with 21 bases between. CDR1 is SGHNT, CDR2 YYREEE, per germline (reference sequence). The CDR3 totals 18 residues. CDR3 sequence: CASSFISQGVGITGELFF. CDR3 in DNA: TGTGCCAGCAGCTTTATATCCCAGGGTGTGGGGATCACCGGGGAGCTGTTTTTT.

This chain links TRBV7-8 with TRBJ2-3; D is perhaps TRBD2 (6 bases). Trimming removed 5 bases from V and 6 bases from J, with 12 bases in between. This CDR3 is 13 amino acids long. The V gene's germline CDR1 is SGHVS and CDR2 FQNEAQ. CDR3 nucleotide sequence: TGTGCCAGCAGCGGGGGGTTCCGGGATACGCAGTATTTT. Amino acids: CASSGGFRDTQYF.

The chain is built from TRBV30 and TRBJ2-3, with TRBD2 identical over 8 bases. The CDR3 is 14 residues long. Germline V gives CDR1 GTSNPN, CDR2 SVGIG (reference sequence). The V gene end was trimmed by 2 bases and the J gene end by 4 bases; junction bases not matched to a gene: 5. In nucleotides, the CDR3 is TGTGCCTGGAGTTATCGGGGGGGCCCAGATACGCAGTATTTT. Translation gives CAWSYRGGPDTQYF.

The chain carries TRBV19 and TRBJ1-5; the D gene is possibly TRBD1 (5 bases). Trimming removed 4 bases at V and 3 bases at J, with 7 bases between. Germline lookup yields CDR1 LNHDA and CDR2 SQIVND (reference sequence). The CDR3 covers 13 residues. The CDR3 spells CASSTGFNQPQHF. The CDR3 bases are TGTGCCAGTAGTACAGGGTTCAATCAGCCCCAGCATTTT. Drawing the rest from reference TRBV19 and TRBJ1-5, the complete variable domain is DGGITQSPKYLFRKEGQNVTLSCEQNLNHDAMYWYRQDPGQGLRLIYYSQIVNDFQKGDIAEGYSVSREKKESFPLTVTSAQKNPTAFYLCASSTGFNQPQHFGDGTRLSIL.

The chain employs TRBV4-2 and TRBJ2-5, with 10 bases that match TRBD2. The CDR3 loop spans 16 amino acids. Trimming removed 3 bases from V and 2 bases from J; junction bases left unmatched: 6. In germline, CDR1 is LGHNA, CDR2 YNFKEQ. The CDR3 region is CASSQASGGGQETQYF. CDR3 DNA: TGTGCCAGCAGCCAGGCTAGCGGGGGAGGACAAGAGACCCAGTACTTC.

The V and J genes are TRBV27 and TRBJ1-5; D is unresolved. V lost 2 bases, J lost 2 bases, and 10 bases lay in between. CDR1 is MNHEY and CDR2 is SMNVEV in the germline V gene (reference sequence). CDR3 length: 15 residues. The CDR3 DNA reads as TGTGCCAGCAGTTTAGTCGTCGGGGGCAATCAGCCCCAGCATTTT. Protein sequence: CASSLVVGGNQPQHF.

The V and J genes are TRBV7-9 and TRBJ2-7, with a weak D call TRBD2 (6 bases). The CDR3 sequence is 15 residues long. The V gene's germline CDR1 is SEHNR and CDR2 FQNEAQ (reference sequence). The V end was cut by 5 bases, the J end by 0 bases, with 14 bases between. The CDR3 region has the DNA TGTGCCAGCAGCCCAGCGGGCTCGGGCTCCTACGAGCAGTACTTC. It specifies CASSPAGSGSYEQYF. Drawing the rest from reference TRBV7-9 and TRBJ2-7, the complete variable domain is DTGVSQNPRHKITKRGQNVTFRCDPISEHNRLYWYRQTLGQGPEFLTYFQNEAQLEKSRLLSDRFSAERPKGSFSTLEIQRTEQGDSAMYLCASSPAGSGSYEQYFGPGTRLTVT.

This sequence joins TRBV30 and TRBJ1-1; perhaps TRBD1 as D (6 bases). CDR3 length equals 20 residues. Germline loops: CDR1 GTSNPN, CDR2 SVGIG (reference sequence). V was shortened by 3 bases and J by 6 bases, with 35 bases between the two germline ends. CDR3 residues: CAWRKKGTEPTGRPLSEAFF. In DNA form, the CDR3 reads TGTGCCTGGAGAAAAAAAGGAACTGAACCAACAGGGCGGCCTCTTTCTGAAGCTTTCTTT.

The gene calls are TRBV27 and TRBJ1-1, with a possible D match to TRBD1 (6 bases). CDR1 MNHEY and CDR2 SMNVEV come from the germline V gene (reference sequence). Trimming removed 7 bases at V and 1 base at J, with 40 bases between. This CDR3 contains 23 residues. CDR3 DNA: TGTGCCAGCACAACACGGGGGCCGACGCTTAGTATTGGGGGGGCGAATTGGAACACTGAAGCTTTCTTT. The encoded protein is CASTTRGPTLSIGGANWNTEAFF.

The chain employs TRBV11-2 and TRBJ1-3; D call uncertain. V was shortened by 6 bases and J by 3 bases, with 9 bases between the two germline ends. The CDR3 has 13 residues. Germline loops: CDR1 SGHAT, CDR2 FQNNGV. The CDR3 protein is CASSLEVGNTIYF. As DNA, the CDR3 is TGTGCCAGCAGTCTGGAGGTTGGAAACACCATATATTTT.

This chain connects TRBV4-1 to TRBJ1-2, with TRBD1 identical over 7 bases. V gave up 2 bases and J gave up 6 bases; unmatched junction bases: 6. There are 14 residues in the CDR3. CDR1 and CDR2 from the germline V gene are MGHRA and YSYEKL. The CDR3 DNA sequence: TGCGCCAGCAGCCAAACCGGGACAGAGGATGGCTACACCTTC. This encodes CASSQTGTEDGYTF.

The chain recombines TRBV7-9 with TRBJ2-5; 9 bases align to TRBD1. Germline lookup yields CDR1 SEHNR and CDR2 FQNEAQ (reference sequence). This CDR3 has 14 residues. J was trimmed by 2 bases and V by 3 bases; bases with no gene match: 1. CDR3 coding DNA: TGTGCCAGCAGCTTTGGACAGGGGCAAGAGACCCAGTACTTC. Its protein is CASSFGQGQETQYF.